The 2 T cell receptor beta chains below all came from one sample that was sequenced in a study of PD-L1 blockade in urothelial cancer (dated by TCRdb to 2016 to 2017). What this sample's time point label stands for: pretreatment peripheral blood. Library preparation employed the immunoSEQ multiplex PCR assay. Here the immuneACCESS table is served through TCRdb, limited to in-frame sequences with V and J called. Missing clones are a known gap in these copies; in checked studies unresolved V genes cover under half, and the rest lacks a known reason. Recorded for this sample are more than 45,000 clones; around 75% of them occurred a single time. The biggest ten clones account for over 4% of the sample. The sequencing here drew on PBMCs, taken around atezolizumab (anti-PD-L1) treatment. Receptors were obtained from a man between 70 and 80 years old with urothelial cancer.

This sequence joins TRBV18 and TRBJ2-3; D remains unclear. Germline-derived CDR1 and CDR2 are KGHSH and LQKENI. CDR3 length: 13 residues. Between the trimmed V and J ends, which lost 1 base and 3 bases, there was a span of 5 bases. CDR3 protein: CASSPRQTDTQYF. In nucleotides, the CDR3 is TGTGCCAGCTCACCACGGCAGACAGATACGCAGTATTTT.

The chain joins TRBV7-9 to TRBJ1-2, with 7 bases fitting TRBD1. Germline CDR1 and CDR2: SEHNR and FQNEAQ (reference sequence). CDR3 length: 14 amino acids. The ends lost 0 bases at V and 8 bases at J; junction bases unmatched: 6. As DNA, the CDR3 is TGTGCCAGCAGCTTAGCCGGACAGGCGGGGGGCTACACCTTC. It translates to CASSLAGQAGGYTF.